A single sample is the source of the 16 T cell receptor beta chains below, sequenced in a study of early T cells in non-severe SARS-CoV-2 infection. TCRdb fed the 5' RACE reads into MiXCR, producing one record per CDR3 protein. The sample lists 60,000 or so distinct CDR3 sequences, 12% seen once, with less than 4.5% in the top ten. Sample: whole blood. The receptor set was obtained from an adult who was a healthcare worker with PCR-confirmed SARS-CoV-2 infection or an uninfected control (not recorded which).

This clonotype was counted between two and nine times. The J gene is TRBJ2-7, the V gene TRBV20-1, with a tentative D call TRBD2 (5 bases). Germline V gene data show CDR1 as DFQATT and CDR2 as SNEGSKA (reference sequence). With 3 bases removed from V and 5 bases from J, the gap between germline ends came to 8 bases. This CDR3 spans 11 amino acids. The CDR3 DNA reads TGCAGTGCTAGTCCCGGGGACGAGCAGTACTTC. It codes for CSASPGDEQYF.

This clonotype was seen a few times. This chain joins TRBV3-1 and TRBJ2-2; 14 bases line up with TRBD2. The V segment lost 8 bases and the J segment 5 bases; nucleotides outside the gene matches: 7. The CDR3 runs to 16 residues. Per the germline V gene, CDR1 is LGHDT and CDR2 is YNNKEL (reference sequence). The CDR3 protein is CASGRTSGGYTGELFF. CDR3 nucleotide sequence: TGTGCCAGCGGGCGGACTAGCGGGGGGTATACCGGGGAGCTGTTTTTT. Full variable domain (rest looked up from reference TRBV3-1 and TRBJ2-2): DTAVSQTPKYLVTQMGNDKSIKCEQNLGHDTMYWYKQDSKKFLKIMFSYNNKELIINETVPNRFSPKSPDKAHLNLHINSLELGDSAVYFCASGRTSGGYTGELFFGEGSRLTVL.

There are a few counts of this clonotype. The rearrangement uses TRBV12-3 or TRBV12-4 and TRBJ2-1, with a possible D match to TRBD1 (6 bases). CDR3 length: 15 amino acids. V was shortened by 4 bases and J by 2 bases, with 12 bases between the two germline ends. CDR3 in amino acids: CASSWGTPAYNEQFF. CDR3 sequence (DNA): TGTGCCAGCAGTTGGGGGACACCAGCCTACAATGAGCAGTTCTTC.

This clonotype was observed at least ten times. The chain uses TRBV29-1 and TRBJ2-3; D unclear. This CDR3 is 11 amino acids long. Germline V gene sequence: CDR1 SQVTM, CDR2 ANQGSEA. V was trimmed by 3 bases and J by 6 bases, leaving 7 bases between them. CDR3 sequence (DNA): TGCAGCGTTGAGGTGAGGGATACGCAGTATTTT. This codes for CSVEVRDTQYF.

This clonotype was seen repeatedly, ten times or more. V usage is TRBV6-2 or TRBV6-3 and J usage is TRBJ1-1; the match to TRBD1 covers 10 bases. This CDR3 is 13 amino acids long. Germline V gene data show CDR1 as MNHEY and CDR2 as SVGEGT. V was pared by 4 bases and J by 6 bases, with 2 bases of the junction left unmatched. This chain's CDR3 is CASSFGQGAEAFF. The CDR3, as DNA: TGTGCCAGCAGTTTCGGACAGGGGGCTGAAGCTTTCTTT.

This chain connects TRBV20-1 to TRBJ2-3; 8 bases line up with TRBD1. Germline CDR1 and CDR2: DFQATT and SNEGSKA (reference sequence). CDR3 size: 15 residues. The V segment lost 4 bases and the J segment 6 bases; nucleotides outside the gene matches: 12. Here the CDR3 reads CSATLGQGLVDTQYF. The CDR3 region has the DNA TGCAGTGCTACCCTCGGACAGGGTCTGGTGGATACGCAGTATTTT.

In its sample, this clonotype was seen a few times. The chain joins TRBV6-5 to TRBJ1-4; D is undetermined. The CDR3 is made up of 15 amino acids. Deletions cut 4 bases from V and 0 bases from J, with 9 bases between. CDR1 MNHEY and CDR2 SVGAGI come from the germline V gene. The CDR3: CASSFHRATNEKLFF. The CDR3 DNA reads TGTGCCAGCAGTTTCCACAGAGCAACTAATGAAAAACTGTTTTTT.

This clonotype showed up many times. V usage is TRBV7-9 and J usage is TRBJ2-2; D ambiguous. CDR1 is SEHNR and CDR2 is FQNEAQ in the germline V gene (reference sequence). The CDR3 runs to 14 residues. Trimming took off 2 bases at V and 4 bases at J, with 8 bases between the two ends. The CDR3 bases are TGTGCCAGCAGCTTAAATGGGCCCACCGGGGAGCTGTTTTTT. It encodes CASSLNGPTGELFF.

This clonotype has ten or more counts. The chain has TRBV5-1 and TRBJ2-2; D is possibly TRBD1 (7 bases). CDR1 SGHRS and CDR2 YFSETQ come from the germline V gene. This CDR3 has 14 residues. The V gene lost 3 bases and the J gene lost 6 bases, with 12 bases spanning the gap. CDR3 in DNA: TGCGCCAGCAGCTCCTTCAGGGGGGCCGGGGAGCTGTTTTTT. Protein sequence: CASSSFRGAGELFF. The complete variable domain, with remaining parts taken from reference TRBV5-1 and TRBJ2-2, reads KAGVTQTPRYLIKTRGQQVTLSCSPISGHRSVSWYQQTPGQGLQFLFEYFSETQRNKGNFPGRFSGRQFSNSRSEMNVSTLELGDSALYLCASSSFRGAGELFFGEGSRLTVL.

J is TRBJ2-1 and V is TRBV6-1; 8 positions agree with TRBD2. Germline assignment: CDR1 MNHNS and CDR2 SASEGT. The length of the CDR3 is 15 residues. The J segment lost 6 bases and the V segment lost 7 bases, leaving 11 bases of the junction unmatched. The CDR3 region is CASTLMPGTSNEQFF. Here the CDR3 DNA reads TGTGCCAGCACCTTAATGCCCGGGACTAGCAATGAGCAGTTCTTC.

Worth noting for this clonotype: This clone may be a read error of a much larger clone one base away. The chain uses TRBV20-1 and TRBJ1-1, with a possible D match to TRBD1 (5 bases). Germline CDR1 and CDR2: DFQATT and SNEGSKA (reference sequence). The CDR3 totals 13 residues. V lost 6 bases to trimming and J lost 0 bases, with 11 bases between them. This CDR3 reads CSAMDILNTEAFF. The CDR3 DNA is TGCAGTGCCATGGACATTTTGAACACTGAAGCTTTCTTT.

This clonotype showed up many times. The genes are TRBV12-3 or TRBV12-4 and TRBJ1-5; no clear D. CDR3 length: 16 residues. V lost 1 base and J lost 6, with 16 bases in between. CDR3 nucleotide sequence: TGTGCCAGCAGTTTAGGGCCCGGCCTGCACGGTCAGCCCCAGCATTTT. It specifies CASSLGPGLHGQPQHF.

This clonotype was detected many times. The gene calls are TRBV12-3 or TRBV12-4 and TRBJ1-5; TRBD1 aligns across 9 bases. Losses at the gene ends were 6 bases for V and 9 bases for J; bases not matched to a gene: 6. The CDR3 runs 13 residues. The CDR3 DNA sequence: TGTGCCAGCAGCCGACAGGGGGTCTGGCCCCAGCATTTT. Its protein is CASSRQGVWPQHF.

V and J are TRBV7-2 and TRBJ1-1; D unresolved. This CDR3 is 14 amino acids long. V lost 5 bases and J 4 bases, leaving 14 bases between the germline ends. Germline CDR1 SGHTA, CDR2 FQGNSA. In DNA form, the CDR3 reads TGTGCCAGCAGCCGTCTCAAGGGAAGCACTGAAGCTTTCTTT. Residues: CASSRLKGSTEAFF.

The chain uses TRBV3-1 and TRBJ2-1; no reliable D call. V was clipped by 1 base and J by 4 bases, with 11 bases between them. Germline CDR1 LGHDT, CDR2 YNNKEL (reference sequence). The CDR3 consists of 15 residues. The CDR3 DNA reads TGTGCCAGCAGCCAAGCACCGGGTTCGTACAATGAGCAGTTCTTC. Residues: CASSQAPGSYNEQFF.

This clonotype was counted many times. The V call is TRBV12-3 or TRBV12-4, the J call TRBJ1-1; no firm D call. Trimming stripped 2 bases from V and 0 bases from J, with 1 base between. The CDR3 contains 12 residues. The CDR3 protein is CASSLMNTEAFF. CDR3 DNA: TGTGCCAGCAGTTTAATGAACACTGAAGCTTTCTTT.